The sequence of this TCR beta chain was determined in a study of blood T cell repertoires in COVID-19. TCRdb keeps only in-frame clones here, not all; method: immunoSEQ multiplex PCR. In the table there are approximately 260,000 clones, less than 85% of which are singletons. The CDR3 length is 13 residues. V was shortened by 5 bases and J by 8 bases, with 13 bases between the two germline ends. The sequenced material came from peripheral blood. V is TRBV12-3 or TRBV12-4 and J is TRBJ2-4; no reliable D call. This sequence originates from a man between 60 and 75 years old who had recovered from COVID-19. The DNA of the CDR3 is TGTGCCAGCAGTCCAACCGCAGTCCACATTCAGTACTTC. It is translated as CASSPTAVHIQYF.